One and the same sample provided the 10 T cell receptor beta chains below, sequenced in a study of regulatory T cells in long-lasting Graves disease. iRepertoire HTBI primers and Arm-PCR of CDR3 regions built TCR beta libraries. TCRdb reprocessed the multiplex PCR reads with MiXCR, giving one entry per CDR3 protein. Here the sample spans about 450,000 distinct CDR3 sequences, about 15% being singletons. Time point here: newly diagnosed GD, antithyroid drugs for less than 3 months. The TCR library was made from RNA that had been extracted from PBMCs in TRIzol. These data were also reused for a study on T cells in Graves' hyperthyroidism and ophthalmopathy.

The sample here was peripheral blood mononuclear cells (PBMCs), taken at new diagnosis, from a patient treated with antithyroid drugs. Every receptor here comes from a woman between 45 and 65 years old with Graves disease.

This clonotype appeared many times. The chain uses TRBV4-1 and TRBJ2-7; 10 positions match TRBD1. Germline CDR1 and CDR2: MGHRA and YSYEKL. V gave up 1 base and J gave up 4 bases; unmatched junction bases: 1. CDR3 length: 14 residues. The CDR3 sequence is CASSQADRGYEQYF. CDR3 bases: TGCGCCAGCAGCCAAGCGGACAGGGGGTACGAGCAGTACTTC.

Remarks on this clonotype: A single base separates this from a much larger clone, so it may be a read error. The genes are TRBV11-3 and TRBJ2-3; 9 bases map to TRBD2. The CDR3 spans 16 residues. The trim removed 0 bases at V and 2 bases at J, leaving 3 bases unmatched. CDR1 SGHNT and CDR2 YENEEA come from the germline V gene. The CDR3 bases are TGTGCCAGCAGCTTAGACGGCGGGAGGGCCACAGATACGCAGTATTTT. Protein sequence: CASSLDGGRATDTQYF.

Ten or more counts support this clonotype. The chain couples TRBV6-1 to TRBJ1-1, with 9 bases identical to TRBD1. The length of the CDR3 is 16 residues. V gave up 7 bases and J gave up 1 base; unmatched junction bases: 10. Germline V gene data show CDR1 as MNHNS and CDR2 as SASEGT. Here the CDR3 DNA reads TGTGCCAGCAACCCCCAAGGACAGGGGACGAACACTGAAGCTTTCTTT. Protein: CASNPQGQGTNTEAFF.

This clonotype was detected many times. V and J are TRBV11-2 and TRBJ2-7, with D possibly TRBD2 on 6 matching bases. The length of the CDR3 is 12 residues. Between the trimmed V and J ends, which lost 1 base and 8 bases, there was a span of 9 bases. CDR1 and CDR2 from the germline V gene are SGHAT and FQNNGV. The CDR3 loop reads CASSLVGGKQYF. CDR3 DNA sequence: TGTGCCAGCAGCTTAGTAGGAGGGAAGCAGTACTTC.

This clonotype came up many times. V is TRBV7-6 and J is TRBJ1-1, with D possibly matching TRBD1 (5 bases). The V gene's germline CDR1 is SGHVS and CDR2 FNYEAQ. Trimming pared 6 bases from V and 6 bases from J, leaving 17 bases between. This CDR3 is built from 14 residues. The CDR3 spells CASSEQDGGAEAFF. CDR3 nucleotides: TGTGCCAGCAGTGAACAGGACGGCGGCGCTGAAGCTTTCTTT.

The V and J genes are TRBV7-3 and TRBJ2-7; the D gene is possibly TRBD2 (5 bases). The CDR3 covers 14 residues. Between the trimmed V and J ends, which lost 4 bases and 5 bases, there was a span of 15 bases. Germline V gene lookup returns CDR1 SGHTA and CDR2 FQGTGA. The CDR3 loop is CASSSWETVHEQYF. In nucleotides, the CDR3 is TGTGCCAGCAGCTCCTGGGAGACGGTCCACGAGCAGTACTTC.

This clonotype was recorded many times. The J gene is TRBJ2-1, the V gene TRBV13; 10 bases line up with TRBD2. This CDR3 comprises 18 residues. The trim removed 0 bases at V and 3 bases at J, leaving 8 bases unmatched. Germline V lookup: CDR1 PRHDT, CDR2 FYEKMQ (reference sequence). CDR3 DNA: TGTGCCAGCAGCTTAGGCCTAGCGGGAGTTTCGGTCTACAATGAGCAGTTCTTC. This encodes CASSLGLAGVSVYNEQFF.

This clonotype was seen repeatedly, ten times or more. This chain connects TRBV20-1 to TRBJ2-5; D not resolved. The CDR3 is made up of 11 amino acids. Germline lookup yields CDR1 DFQATT and CDR2 SNEGSKA (reference sequence). The ends were cut back, 0 bases at V and 5 bases at J, with 4 bases in the middle. Written as DNA, the CDR3 is TGCAGTGCTAGAGAAAGGGAGACCCAGTACTTC. Its protein product is CSARERETQYF.

For this clonotype: Since a much larger clone is just one base distant, this may be a read error. This chain's CDR3 is CASSLGAGESYGYTF. In DNA, the CDR3 is TGCGCCAGCAGCCTGGGGGCAGGGGAGTCTTATGGCTACACCTTC. The chain carries TRBV5-1 and TRBJ1-2; possibly TRBD1 for D (6 bases). The CDR3 runs 15 residues. Looked up from germline, CDR1 is SGHRS and CDR2 is YFSETQ. V lost 4 bases, J lost 5 bases, and 18 bases lay in between.

This clonotype was detected a few times. The chain links TRBV7-6 to TRBJ1-2; possibly TRBD1 for D (5 bases). Trimming shortened V by 0 bases and J by 4 bases, and 12 bases separated the two germline ends. The germline CDR1 and CDR2 sequences are SGHVS and FNYEAQ. The CDR3 consists of 15 residues. This chain's CDR3 is CASSLAPGGLYGYTF. Written as DNA, the CDR3 is TGTGCCAGCAGCTTAGCACCGGGGGGACTCTATGGCTACACCTTC.